A single T cell receptor beta chain is shown here with its context. This entry is derived from a study of T cell changes during pregnancy in multiple sclerosis. The assay was immunoSEQ multiplex PCR, and TCRdb's table has in-frame clones only and misses some. The sample carries around 50,000 clones, approximately 95% recorded once. The CDR3 covers 16 residues. Trimming removed 5 bases at V and 5 bases at J, with 16 bases between. The germline CDR1 and CDR2 sequences are LNHDA and SQIVND (reference sequence). This TCR was sampled from a female donor with multiple sclerosis, enrolled in a pregnancy study. V and J are TRBV19 and TRBJ1-6; D perhaps matches TRBD1 (6 bases). This material consisted of CD4+ T cells from peripheral blood mononuclear cells, taken in the first trimester of pregnancy. The CDR3 sequence: CASSSHGGANNSPLHF. As DNA, the CDR3 is TGTGCCAGTAGTTCCCACGGGGGGGCGAATAATTCACCCCTCCACTTT.